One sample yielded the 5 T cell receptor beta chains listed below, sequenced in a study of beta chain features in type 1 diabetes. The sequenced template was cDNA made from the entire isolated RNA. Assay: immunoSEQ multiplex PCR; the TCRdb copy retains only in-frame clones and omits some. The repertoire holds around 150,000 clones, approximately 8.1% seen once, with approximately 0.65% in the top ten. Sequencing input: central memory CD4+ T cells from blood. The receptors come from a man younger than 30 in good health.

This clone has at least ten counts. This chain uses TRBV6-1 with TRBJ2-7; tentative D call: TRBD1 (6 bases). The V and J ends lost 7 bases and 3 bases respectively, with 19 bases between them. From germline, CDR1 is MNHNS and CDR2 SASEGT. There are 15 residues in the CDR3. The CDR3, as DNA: TGTGCCAGCACCCCACGGGCAGGGGCTAGCTACGAGCAGTACTTC. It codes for CASTPRAGASYEQYF.

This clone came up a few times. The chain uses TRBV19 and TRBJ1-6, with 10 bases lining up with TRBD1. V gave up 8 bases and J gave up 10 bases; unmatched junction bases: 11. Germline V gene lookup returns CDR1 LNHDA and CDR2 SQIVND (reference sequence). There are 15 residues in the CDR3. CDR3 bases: TGTGCCAGTTCGACAGGGGGCGGTCTAAGGTCACCCCTCCACTTT. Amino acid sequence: CASSTGGGLRSPLHF.

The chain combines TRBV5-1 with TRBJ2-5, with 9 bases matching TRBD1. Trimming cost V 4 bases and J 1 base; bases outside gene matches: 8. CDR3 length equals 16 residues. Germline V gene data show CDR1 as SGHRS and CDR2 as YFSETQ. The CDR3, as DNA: TGCGCCAGCAGCCACGGACAACAGGGGGCCCAAGAGACCCAGTACTTC. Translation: CASSHGQQGAQETQYF.

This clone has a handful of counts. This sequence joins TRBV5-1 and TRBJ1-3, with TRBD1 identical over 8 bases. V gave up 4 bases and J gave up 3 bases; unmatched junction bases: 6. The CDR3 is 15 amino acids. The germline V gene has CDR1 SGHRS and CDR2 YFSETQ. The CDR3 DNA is TGCGCCAGCAGCCCCGGGACAGGTTATGGAAACACCATATATTTT. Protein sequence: CASSPGTGYGNTIYF.

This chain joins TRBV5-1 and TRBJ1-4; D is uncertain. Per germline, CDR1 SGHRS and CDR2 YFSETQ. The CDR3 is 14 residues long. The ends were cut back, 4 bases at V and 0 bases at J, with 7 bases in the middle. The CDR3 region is CASSDTSTNEKLFF. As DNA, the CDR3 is TGCGCCAGCAGCGACACCTCAACTAATGAAAAACTGTTTTTT.